This T cell receptor beta chain appears in the sequencing data of a study of blood T cell repertoires in COVID-19. Study-wide context: Some COVID-19 samples were acute and others convalescent; all came from the United States, Italy and Spain. In each case, the material was cDNA or gDNA derived from T cells, B-cell-depleted T cells, or PBMCs.

The ends were cut back, 3 bases at V and 7 bases at J, with 15 bases in the middle. The CDR3 runs to 13 residues. Germline V CDR1 and CDR2: GTSNPN, SVGIG (reference sequence). Study processing details: The assay estimated nucleated cells by amplifying reference gene primers. The data were produced by immunoSEQ multiplex PCR, yet TCRdb's version contains in-frame clones alone and is incomplete. The V and J calls and the clone size are those of that table, but D and trimming were determined from the DNA. The sample has some 150,000 clones; 65% to 90% are singletons. The sequenced sample consisted of peripheral blood. The rearrangement joins TRBV30 to TRBJ2-5; D is undetermined. This TCR was recovered from a woman in her forties or fifties in a cohort sampled during active or convalescent COVID-19. CDR3 DNA: TGTGCCTGGAGCACAACTGGGCCCGGGACCCAGTACTTC. Translation: CAWSTTGPGTQYF.